Presented here are 29 T cell receptor beta chains from one specimen sequenced in a study of blood T cell repertoires in COVID-19. The assay was immunoSEQ multiplex PCR, and TCRdb's table has in-frame clones only and misses some. The repertoire has 250,000 to 350,000 clones, roughly 90% of them found once; the top ten carry roughly 20%. Sequenced input: PBMCs or T cells enriched from blood (not recorded which). Every receptor here comes from a woman between 25 and 40 years old who had recovered from COVID-19.

The rearrangement links TRBV2 to TRBJ1-4; 7 nucleotides align to TRBD1. Germline CDR1 and CDR2: SNHLY and FYNNEI. The V gene end was trimmed by 6 bases and the J gene end by 0 bases; junction bases not matched to a gene: 7. CDR3 length: 16 amino acids. The CDR3 sequence: CASRWDSATTNEKLFF. The DNA of the CDR3 is TGTGCCAGCAGGTGGGACAGCGCCACAACTAATGAAAAACTGTTTTTT.

CDR3 in DNA: TGCAGCGTTGAAGGGGCCCAAGAGACCCAGTACTTC. Its protein product is CSVEGAQETQYF. The rearrangement joins TRBV29-1 to TRBJ2-5; no reliable D call. V lost 1 base to trimming and J lost 1 base, with 4 bases between them. Germline loops: CDR1 SQVTM, CDR2 ANQGSEA. This CDR3 is built from 12 residues.

This chain uses TRBV27 with TRBJ1-1; D unclear. Trimming shortened V by 7 bases and J by 1 base, and 10 bases separated the two germline ends. This CDR3 is 13 amino acids long. CDR1 is MNHEY and CDR2 is SMNVEV in the germline V gene (reference sequence). The CDR3 is CASKSWRNTEAFF. The CDR3 nucleotides are TGTGCCAGCAAGAGTTGGAGGAACACTGAAGCTTTCTTT.

The chain is built from TRBV11-2 and TRBJ2-7; D remains ambiguous. V was pared by 0 bases and J by 3 bases, with 9 bases between. The CDR3 runs 14 residues. Germline assignment: CDR1 SGHAT and CDR2 FQNNGV. The CDR3 loop reads CASSLDRLVYEQYF. The CDR3, as DNA: TGTGCCAGCAGCTTAGATCGGCTAGTCTACGAGCAGTACTTC.

The rearrangement joins TRBV9 to TRBJ2-5; 12 bases match TRBD1. Germline-derived CDR1 and CDR2 are SGDLS and YYNGEE. With 4 bases clipped from V and 5 bases from J, the junction kept 12 bases outside the gene matches. This CDR3 is built from 17 residues. CDR3 loop: CASSLGLGQGASETQYF. The CDR3 DNA reads TGTGCCAGCAGCCTCGGCTTGGGACAGGGGGCTTCGGAGACCCAGTACTTC. Drawing the rest from reference TRBV9 and TRBJ2-5, the complete variable domain is DSGVTQTPKHLITATGQRVTLRCSPRSGDLSVYWYQQSLDQGLQFLIQYYNGEERAKGNILERFSAQQFPDLHSELNLSSLELGDSALYFCASSLGLGQGASETQYFGPGTRLLVL.

The rearrangement uses TRBV7-2 and TRBJ2-3; 7 bases are a match to TRBD2. The CDR3 length is 16 residues. CDR1 and CDR2 from the germline V gene are SGHTA and FQGNSA. The V gene end was trimmed by 5 bases and the J gene end by 0 bases; junction bases not matched to a gene: 8. CDR3 loop: CASSPGLSKSTDTQYF. As DNA, the CDR3 is TGTGCCAGCAGCCCGGGACTATCGAAAAGCACAGATACGCAGTATTTT.

The chain employs TRBV19 and TRBJ1-2; 9 bases line up with TRBD1. Trimming removed 5 bases from V and 5 bases from J; junction bases left unmatched: 9. This CDR3 has 15 residues. The germline gives CDR1 LNHDA, CDR2 SQIVND (reference sequence). CDR3 nucleotides: TGTGCCAGTAGTGAAACGGACAGGGGAAGGTATGGCTACACCTTC. Translation: CASSETDRGRYGYTF.

The V call is TRBV28, the J call TRBJ2-7; TRBD2 is a possible D gene (5 bases). V lost 8 bases to trimming and J lost 7 bases, with 24 bases between them. The germline V gene encodes CDR1 MDHEN and CDR2 SYDVKM. CDR3 length equals 15 residues. CDR3 region: CASLSPGSERQEQYF. The CDR3 region has the DNA TGTGCCAGCTTATCCCCGGGTTCTGAGCGGCAGGAGCAGTACTTC.

The V and J genes are TRBV10-3 and TRBJ2-7; D not certain. Germline V gives CDR1 ENHRY, CDR2 SYGVKD. The CDR3 is made up of 13 amino acids. The V end was cut by 3 bases, the J end by 2 bases, with 8 bases between. The CDR3: CAISDPSPYEQYF. The CDR3 DNA reads TGTGCCATCAGTGATCCTTCCCCCTACGAGCAGTACTTC.

This chain connects TRBV5-8 to TRBJ1-1, with D possibly TRBD1 on 6 matching bases. The germline V and J ends were trimmed by 4 bases and 1 base, with 11 bases remaining between them. CDR1 is SGHTS and CDR2 is YDEGEE in the germline V gene. This CDR3 comprises 14 residues. The CDR3 coding sequence is TGTGCCAGCAGCACGACAGGCGGGAACACTGAAGCTTTCTTT. Residues: CASSTTGGNTEAFF.

The chain employs TRBV4-1 and TRBJ2-7, with D perhaps matching TRBD2 (6 bases). With 3 bases removed from V and 7 bases from J, the gap between germline ends came to 19 bases. The germline CDR1 and CDR2 sequences are MGHRA and YSYEKL. The CDR3 is 15 residues long. This chain's CDR3 is CASSQAGNWAPEQYF. The DNA of the CDR3 is TGCGCCAGCAGCCAGGCGGGGAACTGGGCCCCGGAGCAGTACTTC.

The rearrangement uses TRBV5-1 and TRBJ1-1; 7 bases agree with TRBD1. Trimming took 2 bases from V and 5 from J; bases not matched to a gene: 3. The CDR3 has 13 residues. Germline values: CDR1 SGHRS, CDR2 YFSETQ. Written as DNA, the CDR3 is TGCGCCAGCAGCTTCACAGGGGATACTGAAGCTTTCTTT. It yields the protein CASSFTGDTEAFF.

The V gene is TRBV11-3, the J gene TRBJ2-1, with D possibly matching TRBD1 (5 bases). This CDR3 is 15 amino acids long. V lost 5 bases to trimming and J lost 2 bases, with 13 bases between them. The V gene's germline CDR1 is SGHNT and CDR2 YENEEA. As DNA, the CDR3 is TGTGCCAGCAGCCCCTTCGACAGACCCTACAATGAGCAGTTCTTC. Translating it yields CASSPFDRPYNEQFF.

The chain combines TRBV9 with TRBJ2-5; TRBD1 agrees at 7 bases. J lost 4 bases, V lost 4 bases, and 10 bases had no gene match. The CDR3 length is 15 residues. Germline V CDR1 and CDR2: SGDLS, YYNGEE. Here the CDR3 reads CASSSPTGMGETQYF. The DNA of the CDR3 is TGTGCCAGCAGCTCCCCGACAGGGATGGGAGAGACCCAGTACTTC.

CDR3: CASSLQEDQPQHF. In nucleotides, the CDR3 is TGTGCCAGCAGCTTACAGGAGGATCAGCCCCAGCATTTT. The chain employs TRBV7-8 and TRBJ1-5; D is undetermined. The V end lost 2 bases, the J end lost 5 bases, and 7 bases lay between the germline ends. This CDR3 contains 13 residues. Germline CDR1 is SGHVS and CDR2 is FQNEAQ.

This rearrangement joins TRBV18 to TRBJ2-3, with 7 positions matching TRBD1. The germline V gene has CDR1 KGHSH and CDR2 LQKENI. The CDR3 extends over 15 amino acids. V was pared by 6 bases and J by 2 bases, with 8 bases of the junction left unmatched. The chain's CDR3 is CASSPDRAYTDTQYF. The CDR3 bases are TGTGCCAGCTCTCCCGACAGGGCTTACACAGATACGCAGTATTTT.

The chain uses TRBV7-2 and TRBJ1-2, with TRBD1 identical over 7 bases. V was pared by 5 bases and J by 3 bases, with 6 bases of the junction left unmatched. This CDR3 region has 14 residues. CDR1 and CDR2 (germline): SGHTA, FQGNSA. CDR3 sequence: CASSSRTGDYGYTF. For the CDR3, the DNA is TGTGCCAGCAGCAGTCGTACAGGGGACTATGGCTACACCTTC.

This chain connects TRBV6-6 to TRBJ1-6; maybe TRBD1 (6 bases). Trimming removed 5 bases at V and 0 bases at J, with 14 bases between. In germline, CDR1 is MNHNY, CDR2 SVGAGI (reference sequence). This CDR3 contains 17 residues. In nucleotides, the CDR3 is TGTGCCAGCAGTCCCGCACAGGGTAGCTCCTATAATTCACCCCTCCACTTT. Protein product: CASSPAQGSSYNSPLHF.

J is TRBJ1-4 and V is TRBV27, with a possible D match to TRBD1 (5 bases). This CDR3 contains 13 residues. Germline V gene sequence: CDR1 MNHEY, CDR2 SMNVEV (reference sequence). V was trimmed by 2 bases and J by 6 bases, leaving 7 bases between them. The CDR3 sequence is CASSLRQYEKLFF. The CDR3 bases are TGTGCCAGCAGTTTACGACAGTATGAAAAACTGTTTTTT.

The CDR3 reads CAWSHPGRGTNGYTF. CDR3 sequence (DNA): TGTGCCTGGAGCCACCCCGGGCGGGGAACCAATGGCTACACCTTC. This chain uses TRBV30 with TRBJ1-2; no firm D call. The V gene's germline CDR1 is GTSNPN and CDR2 SVGIG (reference sequence). V shed 3 bases and J shed 6 bases, with 20 bases lying between them. CDR3 length: 15 residues. The variable domain in full, completed from reference TRBV30 and TRBJ1-2, reads SQTIHQWPATLVQPVGSPLSLECTVEGTSNPNLYWYRQAAGRGLQLLFYSVGIGQISSEVPQNLSASRPQDRQFILSSKKLLLSDSGFYLCAWSHPGRGTNGYTFGSGTRLTVV.

The count of this clone is one. The CDR3 sequence is CASQPSPGEQYF. CDR3 coding DNA: TGTGCCAGCCAGCCATCCCCAGGCGAGCAGTACTTC. The rearrangement links TRBV3-1 (or the pseudogene TRBV3-2) to TRBJ2-7; D is undetermined. V was shortened by 8 bases and J by 6 bases, with 14 bases between the two germline ends. There are 12 residues in the CDR3. The germline V gene encodes CDR1 LGHDT and CDR2 YNNKEL (reference sequence).

The chain employs TRBV6-1 and TRBJ2-7; D might be TRBD2 (5 bases). Germline V lookup: CDR1 MNHNS, CDR2 SASEGT. Deletions cut 3 bases from V and 3 bases from J, with 12 bases between. This CDR3 spans 14 amino acids. The CDR3 nucleotides read TGTGCCAGCAGTGACCCCCAAGGGAGCTACGAGCAGTACTTC. This sequence encodes CASSDPQGSYEQYF.

The chain uses TRBV6-6 and TRBJ1-2; D unclear. V was cut by 2 bases and J by 4 bases, with 14 bases left in between. The germline V gene has CDR1 MNHNY and CDR2 SVGAGI (reference sequence). The CDR3 is 15 residues long. The CDR3 nucleotides read TGTGCCAGCAGTTACCCCCTTGACGGACTCTATGGCTACACCTTC. This translates into CASSYPLDGLYGYTF.

The chain employs TRBV7-2 and TRBJ1-2; TRBD1 matches 7 bases. Germline trimming cut 3 bases from V and 5 bases from J; bases unmatched to any gene: 6. CDR3 length equals 14 residues. Germline V CDR1 and CDR2: SGHTA, FQGNSA. CDR3 DNA sequence: TGTGCCAGCAGCTTGGGCAGGGGGTATTATGGCTACACCTTC. This codes for CASSLGRGYYGYTF.

The V and J genes are TRBV29-1 and TRBJ2-3, with D possibly TRBD2 on 5 matching bases. This CDR3 region has 13 residues. The germline gives CDR1 SQVTM, CDR2 ANQGSEA. The CDR3 DNA reads TGCAGTACACGAGGGTTCGGAGTTGATACGCAGTATTTT. Translation: CSTRGFGVDTQYF.

This clone was recorded only once. The chain's CDR3 is CALQDRRVGNSPLHF. CDR3 DNA: TGTGCCTTGCAGGACAGGCGGGTTGGAAATTCACCCCTCCACTTT. The J gene is TRBJ1-6, the V gene TRBV30, with TRBD1 identical over 7 bases. CDR3 length equals 15 residues. Germline V gives CDR1 GTSNPN, CDR2 SVGIG (reference sequence). With 7 bases clipped from V and 7 bases from J, the junction kept 13 bases outside the gene matches. The full variable domain, completed using reference TRBV30 and TRBJ1-6, is SQTIHQWPATLVQPVGSPLSLECTVEGTSNPNLYWYRQAAGRGLQLLFYSVGIGQISSEVPQNLSASRPQDRQFILSSKKLLLSDSGFYLCALQDRRVGNSPLHFGNGTRLTVT.

The chain is built from TRBV19 and TRBJ2-7; D is possibly TRBD2 (6 bases). The CDR3 sequence is 14 residues long. Germline V gene sequence: CDR1 LNHDA, CDR2 SQIVND (reference sequence). The V gene lost 2 bases and the J gene lost 5 bases, with 13 bases spanning the gap. DNA for the CDR3: TGTGCCAGTAGTATATACTGGGGGGAGAACGAGCAGTACTTC. It translates to CASSIYWGENEQYF. The full variable domain, with the rest looked up from reference TRBV19 and TRBJ2-7, is DGGITQSPKYLFRKEGQNVTLSCEQNLNHDAMYWYRQDPGQGLRLIYYSQIVNDFQKGDIAEGYSVSREKKESFPLTVTSAQKNPTAFYLCASSIYWGENEQYFGPGTRLTVT.

The chain combines TRBV5-4 with TRBJ1-1, with D unclear. V was pared by 4 bases and J by 5 bases, with 12 bases between. The CDR3 consists of 13 residues. CDR1 SGHNT and CDR2 YYREEE come from the germline V gene (reference sequence). The CDR3 DNA reads as TGTGCCAGCAGCCTGAAAGGCGGAACTGAAGCTTTCTTT. This encodes CASSLKGGTEAFF.

The V and J genes are TRBV18 and TRBJ1-5; perhaps TRBD1 as D (5 bases). Germline values: CDR1 KGHSH, CDR2 LQKENI. V shed 5 bases and J shed 4 bases, with 9 bases lying between them. The CDR3 is made up of 13 amino acids. The CDR3 sequence is CASSGGENQPQHF. In DNA form, the CDR3 reads TGTGCCAGCTCAGGGGGGGAGAATCAGCCCCAGCATTTT.